One sample yielded the 28 T cell receptor beta chains listed below, sequenced in a study of breast tumors, draining lymph nodes, adjacent tissues. The lymph nodes were axillary draining lymph nodes from breast cancer patients. From the multiplex PCR reads, TCRdb called clonotypes with MiXCR, one entry per CDR3 protein. The data contain over 250,000 distinct CDR3 sequences, 30% of them singletons. The material sequenced was axillary lymph node tissue. The receptors shown here come from a female donor with breast cancer. Some clones in this sample may be carry-over from other donors' samples.

This clonotype was counted only a few times. The rearrangement joins TRBV6-2 or TRBV6-3 to TRBJ2-3, with 13 bases lining up with TRBD2. CDR1 MNHEY and CDR2 SVGEGT come from the germline V gene. There are 16 residues in the CDR3. V trimming: 6 bases; J trimming: 5 bases; junction bases outside the gene matches: 8. The CDR3 loop reads CASSPLAGGPLDTQYF. CDR3 sequence (DNA): TGTGCCAGCAGCCCACTAGCGGGAGGGCCCTTAGATACGCAGTATTTT.

This clonotype was seen ten or more times. The rearrangement joins TRBV6-1 to TRBJ1-5; D uncertain. The V end lost 4 bases, the J end lost 4 bases, and 11 bases lay between the germline ends. This CDR3 contains 14 residues. Germline CDR1 reads MNHNS; CDR2 reads SASEGT. The CDR3 nucleotides read TGTGCCAGCAGTGCTGTGGGGTGGAATCAGCCCCAGCATTTT. This translates into CASSAVGWNQPQHF.

J is TRBJ2-2 and V is TRBV6-5; no firm D call. Trimming pared 4 bases from V and 8 bases from J, leaving 11 bases between. CDR1 is MNHEY, CDR2 SVGAGI, per germline. The CDR3 loop spans 13 amino acids. Here the CDR3 DNA reads TGTGCCAGCAGTTGGGTCATCGGAGGGGAGCTGTTTTTT. Translated: CASSWVIGGELFF.

This clonotype showed up many times. The V and J genes are TRBV5-1 and TRBJ2-7; D unresolved. The CDR3 spans 10 residues. Trimming cost V 7 bases and J 1 base, with 3 bases left between them. Germline values: CDR1 SGHRS, CDR2 YFSETQ. CDR3: CASESYEQYF. DNA for the CDR3: TGCGCCAGCGAGTCCTACGAGCAGTACTTC.

This clonotype was seen many times. J is TRBJ2-4 and V is TRBV2, with TRBD2 matching over 9 bases. The CDR3 length is 16 residues. Germline V gene data show CDR1 as SNHLY and CDR2 as FYNNEI. Losses at the gene ends were 0 bases for V and 1 base for J; bases not matched to a gene: 1. CDR3 coding DNA: TGTGCCAGCAGTGAAGCAGGACTAGCGGCCAAAAACATTCAGTACTTC. Its translation is CASSEAGLAAKNIQYF.

This clonotype was detected many times. The V gene is TRBV20-1, the J gene TRBJ2-1, with a tentative D call TRBD1 (6 bases). Germline V gives CDR1 DFQATT, CDR2 SNEGSKA (reference sequence). Trimming stripped 3 bases from V and 5 bases from J, with 8 bases between. This CDR3 region has 12 residues. The CDR3 loop is CSASRGDNEQFF. The CDR3 bases are TGCAGTGCTAGCAGGGGAGACAATGAGCAGTTCTTC.

On this clonotype: In this CDR3 the conserved last residue, phenylalanine or tryptophan, is missing, so a read error is likely. The chain is built from TRBV19 and TRBJ1-3; D is unclear. The CDR3 length is 14 residues. CDR1 and CDR2 (germline): LNHDA, SQIVND (reference sequence). V lost 11 bases and J 4 bases, leaving 18 bases between the germline ends. The CDR3 DNA sequence: TGTGCCGGTAACGCGATACTATACGGAAACACCATATATTCT. Residues: CAGNAILYGNTIYS.

This chain connects TRBV18 to TRBJ2-5; the D is unclear. The ends were cut back, 2 bases at V and 5 bases at J, with 9 bases in the middle. The germline V gene encodes CDR1 KGHSH and CDR2 LQKENI. The CDR3 runs 13 residues. CDR3 protein: CASSPIQAETQYF. The CDR3 bases are TGTGCCAGCTCACCAATACAAGCGGAGACCCAGTACTTC.

This clonotype was detected many times. The J gene is TRBJ1-5, the V gene TRBV5-1; D may be TRBD1 (6 bases). This CDR3 region has 14 residues. Trimming stripped 4 bases from V and 0 bases from J, with 8 bases between. Germline CDR1 reads SGHRS; CDR2 reads YFSETQ. The CDR3 coding sequence is TGCGCCAGCAGCCCAGGGGATAGCAATCAGCCCCAGCATTTT. This gives the protein CASSPGDSNQPQHF.

The chain links TRBV25-1 to TRBJ1-3; TRBD1 might be the D (6 bases). The germline V gene encodes CDR1 MGHDK and CDR2 SYGVNS. The CDR3 spans 12 residues. The CDR3 nucleotides read TGTGCTACACAGGGCGCTGGAAACACCATATATTTT. Protein product: CATQGAGNTIYF.

This clonotype was observed many times. This chain joins TRBV7-2 and TRBJ2-2; 7 nucleotides line up with TRBD2. The CDR3 consists of 15 residues. The junction had 10 bases not matched to a gene; V was cut back by 8 bases and J by 4 bases. Germline CDR1 reads SGHTA; CDR2 reads FQGNSA. CDR3 residues: CASVGGRSPTGELFF. Written as DNA, the CDR3 is TGTGCCAGCGTGGGCGGGAGAAGCCCCACCGGGGAGCTGTTTTTT.

Points on this clonotype: A much bigger clone sits one base away, suggesting this may be a read error. The rearrangement uses TRBV20-1 and TRBJ2-3; D uncertain. The CDR3 runs to 18 residues. Per germline, CDR1 DFQATT and CDR2 SNEGSKA (reference sequence). V lost 0 bases to trimming and J lost 6 bases, with 25 bases between them. CDR3 sequence: CSARDRLVGAASRDTQYF. As DNA, the CDR3 is TGCAGTGCTAGAGATAGGTTAGTGGGCGCCGCCTCCAGGGATACGCAGTATTTT.

This clonotype was observed a handful of times. This chain uses TRBV27 with TRBJ2-1, with 7 nucleotides matching TRBD1. The CDR3 length is 15 residues. Germline loops: CDR1 MNHEY, CDR2 SMNVEV (reference sequence). V lost 5 bases to trimming and J lost 4 bases; unmatched junction nucleotides: 8. This CDR3 is CASSMTGWAYNEQFF. The CDR3 DNA follows: TGTGCCAGCAGTATGACAGGGTGGGCTTACAATGAGCAGTTCTTC.

This chain connects TRBV29-1 to TRBJ1-1, with D tentatively TRBD1 (5 bases). V lost 4 bases and J lost 5, with 17 bases in between. CDR3 length equals 14 residues. Germline V gene lookup returns CDR1 SQVTM and CDR2 ANQGSEA. CDR3 nucleotide sequence: TGCAGCGTTGTTTTTGAAGGGGTGGGGACTGAAGCTTTCTTT. This gives the protein CSVVFEGVGTEAFF. Full variable domain (outside the CDR3, taken from reference TRBV29-1 and TRBJ1-1): SAVISQKPSRDICQRGTSLTIQCQVDSQVTMMFWYRQQPGQSLTLIATANQGSEATYESGFVIDKFPISRPNLTFSTLTVSNMSPEDSSIYLCSVVFEGVGTEAFFGQGTRLTVV.

This clonotype has at least ten counts. V is TRBV12-5 and J is TRBJ2-1; 11 bases line up with TRBD1. From germline, CDR1 is LGHNT and CDR2 FRNRAP. The J segment lost 6 bases and the V segment lost 6 bases, leaving 1 base of the junction unmatched. The CDR3 contains 13 residues. The CDR3 nucleotides read TGTGCTAGTGGCGGGACAGGGGGCAATGAGCAGTTCTTC. Its protein product is CASGGTGGNEQFF.

To note about this clonotype: The junction shows a germline mismatch at one end, possibly a read error. The chain recombines TRBV5-5 with TRBJ2-1; 9 nucleotides line up with TRBD2. This CDR3 is 16 amino acids long. CDR1 is SGHKS and CDR2 is YYEKEE in the germline V gene (reference sequence). DNA for the CDR3: TGTGCCAGCAGCTTGGTAGCGGGAGTTATATCGAATGAGCAGCTCTTC. Translating gives CASSLVAGVISNEQLF.

This clonotype was recorded a few times. This chain uses TRBV18 with TRBJ1-2; D not resolved. V was cut by 2 bases and J by 0 bases, with 10 bases left in between. The CDR3 consists of 15 residues. The germline CDR1 and CDR2 sequences are KGHSH and LQKENI. The CDR3: CASSPMPEPNYGYTF. CDR3 DNA sequence: TGTGCCAGCTCACCAATGCCAGAACCTAACTATGGCTACACCTTC.

The V call is TRBV6-6, the J call TRBJ2-3; 14 bases match TRBD2. The CDR3 loop spans 20 amino acids. Looked up from germline, CDR1 is MNHNY and CDR2 is SVGAGI (reference sequence). J was trimmed by 1 base and V by 4 bases; bases with no gene match: 13. CDR3 loop: CASSWWTSGRRWGCTDTQYF. CDR3 DNA: TGTGCCAGCAGTTGGTGGACTAGCGGGAGGAGGTGGGGATGCACAGATACGCAGTATTTT.

To note about this clonotype: This may be a read error, as it is one base from a much larger clone. V is TRBV5-1 and J is TRBJ2-1; D is possibly TRBD1 (6 bases). The end of the DNA fits TRBJ2-5 better, so the J call may be wrong. The CDR3 consists of 13 residues. Germline CDR1 reads SGHRS; CDR2 reads YFSETQ. CDR3 region: CASSMRQDGSQYF. In DNA, the CDR3 is TGCGCCAGCAGCATGAGACAGGACGGGTCCCAGTACTTC.

This clonotype was recorded at least ten times. V is TRBV19 and J is TRBJ1-4; 11 bases line up with TRBD1. J lost 6 bases, V lost 5 bases, and 5 bases had no gene match. Germline V CDR1 and CDR2: LNHDA, SQIVND (reference sequence). The CDR3 is made up of 15 amino acids. CDR3 in amino acids: CASSPRTGGDEKLFF. The CDR3 coding sequence is TGTGCCAGTAGTCCGAGGACAGGGGGCGATGAAAAACTGTTTTTT.

Concerning this clonotype: A read error may explain this, as a much larger clone is one base away. The V gene is TRBV5-4, the J gene TRBJ2-3; tentatively, D is TRBD1 (6 bases). Germline CDR1 and CDR2: SGHNT and YYREEE (reference sequence). The length of the CDR3 is 15 residues. The CDR3 here is CASSLKKTGTGTQYF. As DNA, the CDR3 is TGTGCCAGCAGCTTGAAGAAGACAGGCACAGGTACGCAGTATTTT. Full variable domain (missing parts from reference TRBV5-4 and TRBJ2-3): ETGVTQSPTHLIKTRGQQVTLRCSSQSGHNTVSWYQQALGQGPQFIFQYYREEENGRGNFPPRFSGLQFPNYSSELNVNALELDDSALYLCASSLKKTGTGTQYFGPGTRLTVL.

This clonotype was observed a handful of times. The chain has TRBV27 and TRBJ2-1; D gene uncertain. CDR3 size: 14 residues. Germline V gene lookup returns CDR1 MNHEY and CDR2 SMNVEV (reference sequence). Trimming pared 2 bases from V and 4 bases from J, leaving 9 bases between. This CDR3 is CASSLLSEYNEQFF. The CDR3 DNA reads as TGTGCCAGCAGTTTACTCTCCGAATACAATGAGCAGTTCTTC.

This clonotype was picked up many times. V is TRBV19 and J is TRBJ2-3; the D is unclear. Germline V lookup: CDR1 LNHDA, CDR2 SQIVND (reference sequence). Trimming removed 5 bases from V and 3 bases from J, with 9 bases in between. The CDR3 loop spans 13 amino acids. CDR3 in amino acids: CASSEDRTDTQYF. The CDR3 nucleotides are TGTGCCAGTAGTGAGGATCGGACAGATACGCAGTATTTT.

The chain combines TRBV20-1 with TRBJ2-1, with 8 bases identical to TRBD1. With V trimmed by 6 bases and J by 1 base, 20 bases remained unmatched. This CDR3 contains 19 residues. Germline CDR1 is DFQATT and CDR2 is SNEGSKA (reference sequence). In DNA, the CDR3 is TGCAGTGCCCCCGAGAGGGGGACAGGAAACTTTTTTTCCTACAATGAGCAGTTCTTC. Translated: CSAPERGTGNFFSYNEQFF.

This clonotype came up many times. The chain links TRBV19 to TRBJ1-4; D is uncertain. The CDR3 has 14 residues. V gave up 5 bases and J gave up 1 base, with 8 bases separating them. CDR1 LNHDA and CDR2 SQIVND come from the germline V gene (reference sequence). The CDR3 bases are TGTGCCAGTAGTCAGCTCAGAACTAATGAAAAACTGTTTTTT. Translation gives CASSQLRTNEKLFF.

On this clonotype: A much more abundant neighbour one base away suggests this may be a read error. V gene TRBV19 combines with J gene TRBJ2-1, with TRBD1 matching over 8 bases. Per germline, CDR1 LNHDA and CDR2 SQIVND (reference sequence). The CDR3 sequence is 18 residues long. The CDR3 nucleotides are TGTGCCAGTAGTGCGCCCGGGACAGGCTTTAGCTCCTACAATGAGCGGTTCTTC. It is translated as CASSAPGTGFSSYNERFF.

J is TRBJ2-2 and V is TRBV25-1, with 7 bases lining up with TRBD2. The V gene's germline CDR1 is MGHDK and CDR2 SYGVNS. Trimming cost V 4 bases and J 6 bases; bases outside gene matches: 5. The CDR3 is made up of 14 amino acids. In DNA form, the CDR3 reads TGTGCCAGCAGTGCCACTAGCGATGCCGGGGAGCTGTTTTTT. Translating gives CASSATSDAGELFF.

This clonotype occurred a few times. The chain uses TRBV3-1 and TRBJ1-2; TRBD1 matches at 8 bases. J was trimmed by 4 bases and V by 3 bases; bases with no gene match: 4. Germline V lookup: CDR1 LGHDT, CDR2 YNNKEL (reference sequence). CDR3 length equals 14 residues. The DNA of the CDR3 is TGTGCCAGCAGCCAGCGGACAGGGAGCTATGGCTACACCTTC. Its protein product is CASSQRTGSYGYTF.